This T cell receptor beta chain was identified in a study of persistence of HIV-infected CD4 T cells. Sequencing used immunoSEQ version 4 in survey mode. Here immunoSEQ multiplex PCR was the method, and the copy in TCRdb shows in-frame clones only, minus some. Of 15,000 to 20,000 clones in the sample, roughly 74% were seen once. This clone appeared a few times. Its antigen remains unidentified. Cells were stimulated with CMV-infected fibroblast lysates at roughly 9.1 ug/mL. Responding CD4+ T cells were sorted by upregulation of both CD40 ligand and CD69. General observations from the study: CMV- and Gag-responding cells had lower TCRbeta richness than CD3/CD28-responding cells. TCR analyses could not target the rare provirus-carrying CMV-responding cells.

The CDR3 has 13 amino acids. Trimming cost V 5 bases and J 1 base, with 8 bases left between them. Germline CDR1 is SNHLY and CDR2 is FYNNEI. This material consisted of CD4+ T cells sorted from PBMCs after 18-hour stimulation, taken from a patient who received antiretroviral therapy. The chain is built from TRBV2 and TRBJ1-1; weak D call: TRBD1 (6 bases). The source of this sequence is an adult man with HIV who was CMV-seropositive. The CDR3 loop reads CASSQDRNTEAFF. The CDR3, as DNA: TGTGCCAGCAGTCAGGACAGGAACACTGAAGCTTTCTTT.